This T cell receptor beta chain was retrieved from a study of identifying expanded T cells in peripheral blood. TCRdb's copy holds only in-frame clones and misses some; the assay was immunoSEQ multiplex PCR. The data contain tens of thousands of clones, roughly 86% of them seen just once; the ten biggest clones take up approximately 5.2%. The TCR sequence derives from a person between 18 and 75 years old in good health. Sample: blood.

CDR3 amino acids: CASSPGPGTLMNSKVGNTIYF. CDR3 sequence (DNA): TGTGCCAGCAGCCCGGGTCCCGGGACATTGATGAACTCAAAGGTTGGAAACACCATATATTTT. This chain links TRBV9 with TRBJ1-3; the D gene is possibly TRBD1 (6 bases). Germline CDR1 SGDLS, CDR2 YYNGEE. The CDR3 is 21 residues long. V was pared by 4 bases and J by 3 bases, with 32 bases between. The full variable domain, its missing parts supplied by reference TRBV9 and TRBJ1-3, is DSGVTQTPKHLITATGQRVTLRCSPRSGDLSVYWYQQSLDQGLQFLIQYYNGEERAKGNILERFSAQQFPDLHSELNLSSLELGDSALYFCASSPGPGTLMNSKVGNTIYFGEGSWLTVV.